This TCR beta chain was recovered during a study of blood T cell repertoires in COVID-19. Study information: Material from acute and convalescent COVID-19 was sourced from the United States, Italy and Spain.

Patients in Seattle were enrolled during active infection, then followed longitudinally. CDR1 is MDHEN, CDR2 SYDVKM, per germline. The V end lost 9 bases, the J end lost 0 bases, and 9 bases lay between the germline ends. This CDR3 comprises 13 residues. In the authors' workflow: Amplification from reference gene primers served as the basis for estimated nucleated cell counts. Sequencing was performed with immunoSEQ multiplex PCR; in TCRdb, only in-frame clones are kept and a portion is missing. V, J and clone size are taken as reported in that table, and D and trimming were inferred from the DNA itself. The profile shows around 50,000 clones, 85% to 90% of them singletons.

Sequenced material: peripheral blood. The sequence was collected from an older woman with COVID-19, enrolled during active disease. The V and J genes are TRBV28 and TRBJ1-5; perhaps TRBD1 as D (6 bases). CDR3 sequence: CARKQGSNQPQHF. CDR3 DNA: TGTGCCAGGAAACAGGGTAGCAATCAGCCCCAGCATTTT.